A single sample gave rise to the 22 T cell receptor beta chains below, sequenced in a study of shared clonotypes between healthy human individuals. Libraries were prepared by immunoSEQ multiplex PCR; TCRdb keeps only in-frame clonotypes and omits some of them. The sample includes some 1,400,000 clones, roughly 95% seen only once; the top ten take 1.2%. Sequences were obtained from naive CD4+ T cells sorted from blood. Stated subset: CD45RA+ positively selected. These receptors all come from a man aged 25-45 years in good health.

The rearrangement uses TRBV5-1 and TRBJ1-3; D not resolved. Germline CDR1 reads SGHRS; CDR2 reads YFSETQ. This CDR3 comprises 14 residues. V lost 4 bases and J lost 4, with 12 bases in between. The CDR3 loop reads CASSPGPGGNTIYF. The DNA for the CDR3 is TGCGCCAGCAGCCCGGGCCCCGGCGGAAACACCATATATTTT.

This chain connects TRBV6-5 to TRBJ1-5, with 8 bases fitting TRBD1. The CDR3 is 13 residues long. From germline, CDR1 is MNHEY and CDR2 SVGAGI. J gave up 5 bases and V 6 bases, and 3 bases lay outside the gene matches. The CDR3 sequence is CASSLDRDQPQHF. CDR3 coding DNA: TGTGCCAGCAGCCTGGACAGGGATCAGCCCCAGCATTTT.

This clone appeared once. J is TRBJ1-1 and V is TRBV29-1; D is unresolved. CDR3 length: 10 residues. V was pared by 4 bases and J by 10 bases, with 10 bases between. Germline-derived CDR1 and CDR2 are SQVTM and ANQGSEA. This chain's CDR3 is CSVGPMPAFF. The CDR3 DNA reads TGCAGCGTTGGCCCTATGCCAGCTTTCTTT.

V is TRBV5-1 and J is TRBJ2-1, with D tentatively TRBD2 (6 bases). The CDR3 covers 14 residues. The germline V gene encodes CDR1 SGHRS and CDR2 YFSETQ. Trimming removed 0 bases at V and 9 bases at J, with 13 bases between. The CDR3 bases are TGCGCCAGCAGCTTGGCGAACGGGGGAGGTGAGCAGTTCTTC. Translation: CASSLANGGGEQFF.

CDR3: CASSMSAGNQPQHF. The CDR3 DNA reads TGTGCCAGTAGTATGTCGGCCGGAAATCAGCCCCAGCATTTT. The rearrangement links TRBV19 to TRBJ1-5; D not certain. CDR3 size: 14 residues. The ends were cut back, 3 bases at V and 4 bases at J, with 10 bases in the middle. Germline loops: CDR1 LNHDA, CDR2 SQIVND (reference sequence). Using reference TRBV19 and TRBJ1-5 for the parts outside the CDR3, the full variable domain is DGGITQSPKYLFRKEGQNVTLSCEQNLNHDAMYWYRQDPGQGLRLIYYSQIVNDFQKGDIAEGYSVSREKKESFPLTVTSAQKNPTAFYLCASSMSAGNQPQHFGDGTRLSIL.

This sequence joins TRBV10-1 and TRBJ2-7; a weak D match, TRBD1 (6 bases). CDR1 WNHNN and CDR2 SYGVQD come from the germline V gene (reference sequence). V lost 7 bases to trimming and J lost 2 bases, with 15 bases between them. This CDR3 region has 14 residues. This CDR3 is CASKVTGPAYEQYF. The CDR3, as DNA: TGCGCCAGCAAGGTGACAGGACCTGCCTACGAGCAGTACTTC.

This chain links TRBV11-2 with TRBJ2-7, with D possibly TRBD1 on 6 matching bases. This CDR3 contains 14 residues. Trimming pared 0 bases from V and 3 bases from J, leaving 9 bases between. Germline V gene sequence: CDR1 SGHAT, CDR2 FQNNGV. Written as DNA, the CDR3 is TGTGCCAGCAGCTTAGATGGGACAATCTACGAGCAGTACTTC. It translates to CASSLDGTIYEQYF.

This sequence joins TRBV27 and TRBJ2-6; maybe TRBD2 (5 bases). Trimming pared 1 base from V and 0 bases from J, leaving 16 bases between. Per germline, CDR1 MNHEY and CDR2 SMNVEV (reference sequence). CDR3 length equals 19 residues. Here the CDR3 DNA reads TGTGCCAGCAGTTTATTCGGGGTGAGCATCGTCTCTGGGGCCAACGTCCTGACTTTC. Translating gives CASSLFGVSIVSGANVLTF.

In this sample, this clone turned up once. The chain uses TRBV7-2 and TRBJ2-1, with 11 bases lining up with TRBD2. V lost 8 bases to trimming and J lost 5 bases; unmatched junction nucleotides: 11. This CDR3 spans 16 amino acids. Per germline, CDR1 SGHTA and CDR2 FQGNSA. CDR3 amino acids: CASRRGLAGGHNEQFF. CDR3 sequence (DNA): TGTGCCAGCCGCAGGGGGCTAGCGGGAGGCCACAATGAGCAGTTCTTC.

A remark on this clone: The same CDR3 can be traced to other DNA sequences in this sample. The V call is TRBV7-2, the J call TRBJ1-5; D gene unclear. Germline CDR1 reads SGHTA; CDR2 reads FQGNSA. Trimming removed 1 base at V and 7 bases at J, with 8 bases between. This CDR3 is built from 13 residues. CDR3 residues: CASSLGSSQPQHF. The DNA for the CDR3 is TGTGCCAGCAGCTTAGGTTCGAGCCAGCCCCAGCATTTT.

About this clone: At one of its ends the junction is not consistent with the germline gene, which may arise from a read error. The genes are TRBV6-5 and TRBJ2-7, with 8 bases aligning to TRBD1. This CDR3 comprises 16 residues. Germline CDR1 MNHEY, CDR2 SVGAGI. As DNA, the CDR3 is TGTGCCAACAGTTACGACAAAATCACAGGGGGTGACAAGCAGTACTTC. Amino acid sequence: CANSYDKITGGDKQYF.

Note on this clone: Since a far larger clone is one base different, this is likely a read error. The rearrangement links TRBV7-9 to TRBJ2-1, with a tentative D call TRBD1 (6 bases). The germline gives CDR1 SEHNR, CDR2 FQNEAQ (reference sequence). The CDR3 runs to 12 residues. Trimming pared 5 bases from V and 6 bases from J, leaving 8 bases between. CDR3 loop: CASSPQGNEQFF. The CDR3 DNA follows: TGTGCCAGCAGCCCACAGGGCAATGAGCAGTTCTTC.

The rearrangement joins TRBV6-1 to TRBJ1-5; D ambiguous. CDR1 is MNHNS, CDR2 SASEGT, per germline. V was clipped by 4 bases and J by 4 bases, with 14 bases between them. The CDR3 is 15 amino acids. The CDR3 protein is CASSVALPANQPQHF. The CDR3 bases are TGTGCCAGCAGTGTGGCACTCCCCGCGAATCAGCCCCAGCATTTT.

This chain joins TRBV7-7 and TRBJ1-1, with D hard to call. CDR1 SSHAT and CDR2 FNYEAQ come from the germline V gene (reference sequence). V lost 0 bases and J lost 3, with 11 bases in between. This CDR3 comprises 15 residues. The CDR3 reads CASSLALLPHTEAFF. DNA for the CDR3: TGTGCCAGCAGCTTAGCCCTTTTACCGCACACTGAAGCTTTCTTT. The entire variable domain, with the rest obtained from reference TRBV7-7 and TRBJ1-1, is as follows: GAGVSQSPRYKVTKRGQDVTLRCDPISSHATLYWYQQALGQGPEFLTYFNYEAQPDKSGLPSDRFSAERPEGSISTLTIQRTEQRDSAMYRCASSLALLPHTEAFFGQGTRLTVV.

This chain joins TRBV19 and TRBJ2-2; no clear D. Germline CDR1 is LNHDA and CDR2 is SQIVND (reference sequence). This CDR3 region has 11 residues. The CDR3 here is CATRNTGELFF. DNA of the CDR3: TGTGCAACCAGGAACACCGGGGAGCTGTTTTTT.

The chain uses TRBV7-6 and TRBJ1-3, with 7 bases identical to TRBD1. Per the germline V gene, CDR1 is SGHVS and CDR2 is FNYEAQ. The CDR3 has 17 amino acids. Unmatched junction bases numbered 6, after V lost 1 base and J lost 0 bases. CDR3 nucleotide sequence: TGTGCCAGCAGCTTAGAGGGGGCATTGAGCTCTGGAAACACCATATATTTT. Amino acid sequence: CASSLEGALSSGNTIYF. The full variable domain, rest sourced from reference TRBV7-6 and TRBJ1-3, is GAGVSQSPRYKVTKRGQDVALRCDPISGHVSLYWYRQALGQGPEFLTYFNYEAQQDKSGLPNDRFSAERPEGSISTLTIQRTEQRDSAMYRCASSLEGALSSGNTIYFGEGSWLTVV.

This CDR3 is CASSSGSNTEAFF. The CDR3 region has the DNA TGCGCCAGCAGCTCGGGCAGTAACACTGAAGCTTTCTTT. The V and J genes are TRBV5-1 and TRBJ1-1; no reliable D call. Germline V gene sequence: CDR1 SGHRS, CDR2 YFSETQ. The CDR3 is 13 residues long. Trimming removed 3 bases from V and 2 bases from J, with 8 bases in between.

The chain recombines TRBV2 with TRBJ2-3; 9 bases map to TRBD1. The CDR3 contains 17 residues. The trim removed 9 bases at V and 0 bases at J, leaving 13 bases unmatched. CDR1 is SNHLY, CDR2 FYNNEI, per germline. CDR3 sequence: CARRGWDREPSTDTQYF. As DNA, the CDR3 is TGTGCCAGGCGTGGCTGGGACAGGGAACCTAGCACAGATACGCAGTATTTT.

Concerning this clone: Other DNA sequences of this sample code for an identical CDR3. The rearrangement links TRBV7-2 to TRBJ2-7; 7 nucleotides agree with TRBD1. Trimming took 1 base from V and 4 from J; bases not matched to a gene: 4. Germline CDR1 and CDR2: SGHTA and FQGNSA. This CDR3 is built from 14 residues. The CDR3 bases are TGTGCCAGCAGCTTAGGGGGGACAGTTTACGAGCAGTACTTC. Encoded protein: CASSLGGTVYEQYF.

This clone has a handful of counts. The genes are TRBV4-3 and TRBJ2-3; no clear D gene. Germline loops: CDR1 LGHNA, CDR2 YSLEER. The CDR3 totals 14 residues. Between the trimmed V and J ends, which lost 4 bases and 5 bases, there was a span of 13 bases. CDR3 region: CASSRGPSIDTQYF. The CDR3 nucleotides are TGCGCCAGCAGCCGAGGTCCAAGTATAGATACGCAGTATTTT.

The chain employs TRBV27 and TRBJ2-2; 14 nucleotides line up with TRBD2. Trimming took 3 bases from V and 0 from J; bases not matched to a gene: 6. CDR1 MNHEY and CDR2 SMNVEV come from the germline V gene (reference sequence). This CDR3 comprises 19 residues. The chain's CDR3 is CASSFLGLAGGTNTGELFF. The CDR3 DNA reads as TGTGCCAGCAGTTTTCTTGGACTAGCGGGAGGAACGAACACCGGGGAGCTGTTTTTT.

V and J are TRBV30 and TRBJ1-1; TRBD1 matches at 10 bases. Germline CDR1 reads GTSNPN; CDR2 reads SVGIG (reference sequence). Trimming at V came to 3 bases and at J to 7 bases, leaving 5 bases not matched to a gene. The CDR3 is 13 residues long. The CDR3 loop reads CAWSRGTGDEAFF. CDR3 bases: TGTGCCTGGAGCCGCGGGACAGGGGATGAAGCTTTCTTT. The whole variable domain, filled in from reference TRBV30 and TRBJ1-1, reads SQTIHQWPATLVQPVGSPLSLECTVEGTSNPNLYWYRQAAGRGLQLLFYSVGIGQISSEVPQNLSASRPQDRQFILSSKKLLLSDSGFYLCAWSRGTGDEAFFGQGTRLTVV.